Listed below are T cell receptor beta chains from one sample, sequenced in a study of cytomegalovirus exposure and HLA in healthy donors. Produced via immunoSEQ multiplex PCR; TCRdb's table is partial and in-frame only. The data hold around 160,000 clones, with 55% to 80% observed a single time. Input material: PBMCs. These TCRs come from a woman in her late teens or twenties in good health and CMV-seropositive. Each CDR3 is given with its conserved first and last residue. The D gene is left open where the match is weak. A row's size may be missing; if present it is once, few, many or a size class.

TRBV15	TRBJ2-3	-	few	CATSRDDGLQNTQYF	TGTGCCACCAGCAGAGACGATGGACTCCAGAATACGCAGTATTTT
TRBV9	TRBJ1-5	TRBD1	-	CASSVSGGGQPQHF	TGTGCCAGCAGCGTATCAGGGGGCGGTCAGCCCCAGCATTTT
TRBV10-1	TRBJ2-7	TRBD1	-	CASSESKAQGASEQYF	TGCGCCAGCAGTGAGTCGAAGGCACAGGGGGCCTCCGAGCAGTACTTC
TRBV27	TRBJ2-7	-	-	CASSPSTGSYEQYF	TGTGCCAGCAGTCCGTCGACAGGCTCCTACGAGCAGTACTTC
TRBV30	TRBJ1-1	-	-	CAWSNGGTEAFF	TGTGCCTGGAGTAATGGAGGAACTGAAGCTTTCTTT
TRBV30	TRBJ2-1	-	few	CAWSVLSEQFF	TGTGCCTGGAGTGTACTGTCAGAGCAGTTCTTC
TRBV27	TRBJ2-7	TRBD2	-	CASSLLSGSPYEQYF	TGTGCCAGCAGTTTATTAAGCGGGAGCCCCTACGAGCAGTACTTC
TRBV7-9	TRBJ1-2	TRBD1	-	CASSLGQGYGYTF	TGTGCCAGCAGCTTAGGACAGGGGTATGGCTACACCTTC
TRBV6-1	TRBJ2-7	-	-	CASSRTGPPPREQYF	TGTGCCAGCAGTCGTACAGGTCCTCCCCCCCGCGAGCAGTACTTC
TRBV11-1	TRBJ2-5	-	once	CASSLAALEYQETQYF	TGTGCCAGCAGCCTAGCCGCCCTGGAGTACCAAGAGACCCAGTACTTC
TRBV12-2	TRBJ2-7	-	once	CASHPYRGAHEQYF	TGTGCAAGTCACCCCTATCGGGGAGCGCACGAGCAGTACTTC
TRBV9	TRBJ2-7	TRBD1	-	CASSVGTGNYEQYF	TGTGCCAGCAGCGTCGGGACAGGGAACTACGAGCAGTACTTC
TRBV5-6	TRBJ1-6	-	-	CASSLRAGEALHF	TGTGCCAGCAGCTTGCGCGCGGGGGAAGCCCTCCACTTT
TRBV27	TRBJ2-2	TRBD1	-	CASSSKIQGTGELFF	TGTGCCAGCAGTTCCAAGATACAGGGGACCGGGGAGCTGTTTTTT
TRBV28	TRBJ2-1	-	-	CASSAQAGTTYNEQFF	TGTGCCAGCAGTGCGCAAGCCGGGACAACCTACAATGAGCAGTTCTTC
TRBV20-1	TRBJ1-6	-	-	CSAAGGVSLHF	TGCAGTGCTGCGGGAGGGGTTTCCCTCCACTTT
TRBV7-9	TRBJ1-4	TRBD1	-	CASSLQGVGEKLFF	TGTGCCAGCAGCTTACAGGGGGTTGGGGAAAAACTGTTTTTT
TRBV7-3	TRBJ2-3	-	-	CASSPTYGFTDTQYF	TGTGCCAGCAGCCCCACCTACGGGTTCACAGATACGCAGTATTTT
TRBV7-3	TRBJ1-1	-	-	CASSLTNHRVSYTEAFF	TGTGCCAGCAGCTTAACCAATCACAGGGTGTCCTACACTGAAGCTTTCTTT
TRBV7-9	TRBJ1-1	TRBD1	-	CASSGRGRSTEAFF	TGTGCCAGCAGCGGCAGGGGGCGAAGTACTGAAGCTTTCTTT
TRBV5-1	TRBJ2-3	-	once	CASSAGASRTDTQYF	TGCGCCAGCAGCGCGGGGGCAAGTCGCACAGATACGCAGTATTTT
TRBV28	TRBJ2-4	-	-	CASRHNTLAKNIQYF	TGTGCCAGCAGGCACAACACCCTAGCCAAAAACATTCAGTACTTC
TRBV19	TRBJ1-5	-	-	CASSFGTSGGDQPQHF	TGTGCCAGTAGTTTCGGGACTAGCGGAGGGGATCAGCCCCAGCATTTT
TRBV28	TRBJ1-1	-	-	CASKEGTGEAFF	TGTGCCAGCAAGGAGGGAACGGGTGAAGCTTTCTTT
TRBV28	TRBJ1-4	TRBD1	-	CASSRRGTGNEKLFF	TGTGCCAGCAGCCGTCGTGGGACAGGGAACGAAAAACTGTTTTTT
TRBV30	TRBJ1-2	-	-	CAWVVIGGLGGYTF	TGTGCCTGGGTTGTGATAGGAGGGCTCGGTGGCTACACCTTC
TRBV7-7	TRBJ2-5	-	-	CASSLVAAGETQYF	TGTGCTAGCAGCTTAGTGGCGGCTGGGGAGACCCAGTACTTC
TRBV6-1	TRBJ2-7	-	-	CASSSHQAGYPEQYF	TGTGCCAGCAGTTCCCACCAAGCAGGCTACCCCGAGCAGTACTTC
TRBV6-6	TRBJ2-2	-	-	CASSYSRKGELFF	TGTGCCAGCAGTTACTCGCGGAAAGGGGAGCTGTTTTTT
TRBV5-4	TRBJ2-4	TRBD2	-	CASGIAGANIQYF	TGTGCCAGCGGCATAGCGGGAGCGAACATTCAGTACTTC
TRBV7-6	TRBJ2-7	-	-	CASSLEGIHYEQYF	TGTGCCAGCAGCTTAGAGGGGATCCACTACGAGCAGTACTTC
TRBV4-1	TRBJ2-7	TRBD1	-	CASSHPGGYEQYF	TGCGCCAGCAGCCATCCAGGGGGATACGAGCAGTACTTC
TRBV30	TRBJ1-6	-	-	CAWSLDSHRYSPLHF	TGTGCCTGGAGTTTGGACTCCCACAGATATTCACCCCTCCACTTT
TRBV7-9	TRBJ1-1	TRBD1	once	CASRRQGDTEAFF	TGTGCCAGCAGACGACAGGGGGACACTGAAGCTTTCTTT
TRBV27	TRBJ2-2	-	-	CASRVGQSNTGELFF	TGTGCCAGCAGGGTCGGACAGTCGAACACCGGGGAGCTGTTTTTT
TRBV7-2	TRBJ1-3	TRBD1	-	CASSPTGGNTIYF	TGTGCCAGCAGCCCGACAGGGGGCAACACCATATATTTT
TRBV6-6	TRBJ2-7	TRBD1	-	CASSYFPGQGQYEQYF	TGTGCCAGCAGTTACTTTCCCGGACAGGGGCAGTACGAGCAGTACTTC
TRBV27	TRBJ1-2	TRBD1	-	CASSLGGQTYGYTF	TGTGCCAGCAGTTTAGGGGGACAGACCTATGGCTACACCTTC
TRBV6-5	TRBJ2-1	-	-	CASSYSTGKQFF	TGTGCCAGCAGTTACTCGACGGGTAAGCAGTTCTTC
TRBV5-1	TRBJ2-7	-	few	CASSFNTGDPYEQYF	TGCGCCAGCAGCTTTAATACAGGAGATCCCTACGAGCAGTACTTC
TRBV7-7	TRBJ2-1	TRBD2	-	CASSLWGGNEQFF	TGTGCTAGCAGCTTATGGGGGGGTAACGAGCAGTTCTTC
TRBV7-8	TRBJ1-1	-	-	CASSSTRAYIAEAFF	TGTGCCAGCAGCTCAACCAGGGCTTATATCGCTGAAGCTTTCTTT
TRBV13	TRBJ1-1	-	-	CASSTFSTEAFF	TGTGCCAGCAGCACCTTTAGCACTGAAGCTTTCTTT
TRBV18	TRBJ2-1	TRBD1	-	CASSLTLKGARHEQFF	TGTGCCAGCTCACTCACGCTGAAGGGGGCGCGGCATGAGCAGTTCTTC
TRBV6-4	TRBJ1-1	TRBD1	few	CASSDSTGDVTEAFF	TGTGCCAGCAGTGATTCGACAGGGGATGTGACTGAAGCTTTCTTT
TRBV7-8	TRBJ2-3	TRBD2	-	CASTTPGTKSTDTQYF	TGTGCCAGCACGACTCCTGGGACTAAAAGCACAGATACGCAGTATTTT
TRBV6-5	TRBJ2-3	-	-	CASKERDSLTDTQYF	TGTGCCAGCAAGGAAAGAGACAGTCTCACAGATACGCAGTATTTT
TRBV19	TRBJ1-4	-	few	CAPHSGLTVQLFF	TGTGCCCCGCACTCAGGACTTACCGTGCAGCTGTTTTTT